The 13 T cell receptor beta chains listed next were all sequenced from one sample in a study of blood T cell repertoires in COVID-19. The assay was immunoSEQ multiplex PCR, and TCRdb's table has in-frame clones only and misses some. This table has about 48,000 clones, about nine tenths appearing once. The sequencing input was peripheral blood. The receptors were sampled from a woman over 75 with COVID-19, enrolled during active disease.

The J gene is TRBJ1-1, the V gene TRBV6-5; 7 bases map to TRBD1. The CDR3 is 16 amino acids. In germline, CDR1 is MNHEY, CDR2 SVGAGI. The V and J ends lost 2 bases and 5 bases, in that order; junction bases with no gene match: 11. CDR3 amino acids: CASSYRRIGGRTEAFF. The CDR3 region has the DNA TGTGCCAGCAGTTACCGCAGGATAGGGGGCCGGACTGAAGCTTTCTTT.

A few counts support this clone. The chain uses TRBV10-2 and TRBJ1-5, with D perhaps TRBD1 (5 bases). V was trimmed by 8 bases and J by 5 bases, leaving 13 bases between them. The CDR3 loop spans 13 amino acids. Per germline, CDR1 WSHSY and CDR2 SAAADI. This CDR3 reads CASGGTGHQPQHF. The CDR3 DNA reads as TGCGCCAGCGGAGGGACGGGTCATCAGCCCCAGCATTTT.

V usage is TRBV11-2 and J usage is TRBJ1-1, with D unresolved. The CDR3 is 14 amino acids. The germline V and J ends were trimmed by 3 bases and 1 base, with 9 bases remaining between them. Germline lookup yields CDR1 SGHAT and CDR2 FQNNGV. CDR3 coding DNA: TGTGCCAGCAGCTTCCTGACTGGGAACACTGAAGCTTTCTTT. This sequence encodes CASSFLTGNTEAFF. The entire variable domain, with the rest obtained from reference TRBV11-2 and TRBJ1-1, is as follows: EAGVAQSPRYKIIEKRQSVAFWCNPISGHATLYWYQQILGQGPKLLIQFQNNGVVDDSQLPKDRFSAERLKGVDSTLKIQPAKLEDSAVYLCASSFLTGNTEAFFGQGTRLTVV.

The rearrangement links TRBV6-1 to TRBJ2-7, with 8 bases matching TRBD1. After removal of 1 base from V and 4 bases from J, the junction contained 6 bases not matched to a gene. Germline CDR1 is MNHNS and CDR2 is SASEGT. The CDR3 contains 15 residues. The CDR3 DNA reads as TGTGCCAGCAGTGAAGTCAGGGGGCGCGGGTACGAGCAGTACTTC. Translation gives CASSEVRGRGYEQYF.

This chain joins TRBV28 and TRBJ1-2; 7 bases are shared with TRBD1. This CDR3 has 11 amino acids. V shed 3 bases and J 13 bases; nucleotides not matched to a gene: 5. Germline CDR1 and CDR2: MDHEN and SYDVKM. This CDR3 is CASSLEGAITF. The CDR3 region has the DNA TGTGCCAGCAGTTTGGAGGGGGCGATCACCTTC.

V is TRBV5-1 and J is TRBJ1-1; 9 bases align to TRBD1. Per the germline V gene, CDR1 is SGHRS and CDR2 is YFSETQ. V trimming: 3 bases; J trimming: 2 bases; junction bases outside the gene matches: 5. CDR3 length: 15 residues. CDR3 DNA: TGCGCCAGCAGCTCCCGGGACAGGGCTAACACTGAAGCTTTCTTT. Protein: CASSSRDRANTEAFF.

The DNA of the CDR3 is TGCAGCGTTGGGGACAGGGGTTACACTGAAGCTTTCTTT. Its translation: CSVGDRGYTEAFF. The chain employs TRBV29-1 and TRBJ1-1; 10 bases are shared with TRBD1. Germline V lookup: CDR1 SQVTM, CDR2 ANQGSEA. V lost 4 bases and J lost 3; bases outside the gene matches: 2. The CDR3 runs 13 residues.

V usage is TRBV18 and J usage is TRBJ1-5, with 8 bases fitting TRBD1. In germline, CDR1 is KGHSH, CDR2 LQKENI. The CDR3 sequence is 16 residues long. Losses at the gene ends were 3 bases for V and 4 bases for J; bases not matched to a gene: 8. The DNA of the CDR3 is TGTGCCAGCTCACCGACCTTAGACAGGGGAAATCAGCCCCAGCATTTT. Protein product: CASSPTLDRGNQPQHF. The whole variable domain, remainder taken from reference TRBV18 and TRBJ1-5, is NAGVMQNPRHLVRRRGQEARLRCSPMKGHSHVYWYRQLPEEGLKFMVYLQKENIIDESGMPKERFSAEFPKEGPSILRIQQVVRGDSAAYFCASSPTLDRGNQPQHFGDGTRLSIL.

The CDR3 loop reads CASSPRGGGPEAFF. The CDR3 nucleotides read TGTGCCAGCTCACCACGAGGGGGCGGCCCTGAAGCTTTCTTT. This rearrangement joins TRBV18 to TRBJ1-1; 7 bases are shared with TRBD1. V lost 1 base, J lost 6 bases, and 5 bases stayed unmatched. From germline, CDR1 is KGHSH and CDR2 LQKENI. The CDR3 sequence is 14 residues long.

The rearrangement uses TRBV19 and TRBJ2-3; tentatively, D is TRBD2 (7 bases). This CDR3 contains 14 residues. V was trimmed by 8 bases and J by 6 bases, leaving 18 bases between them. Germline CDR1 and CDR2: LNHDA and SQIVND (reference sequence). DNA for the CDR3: TGTGCCAGTGGCGATGTACGGGGGGCTGATACGCAGTATTTT. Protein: CASGDVRGADTQYF.

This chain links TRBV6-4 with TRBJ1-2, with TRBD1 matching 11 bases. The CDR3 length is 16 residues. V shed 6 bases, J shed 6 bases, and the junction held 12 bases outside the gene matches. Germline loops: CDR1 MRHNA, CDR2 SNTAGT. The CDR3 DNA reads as TGTGCCAGCAGAGCCGGGACAGGGGGAATAATCAATGGCTACACCTTC. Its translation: CASRAGTGGIINGYTF.

CDR3 nucleotide sequence: TGCGCCAGCAGCTCCCAGGGGGGCAGAAGCTATGGCTACACCTTC. This codes for CASSSQGGRSYGYTF. The chain couples TRBV5-1 to TRBJ1-2, with TRBD1 matching over 7 bases. CDR3 length: 15 residues. Unmatched junction bases numbered 9, after V lost 3 bases and J lost 4 bases. CDR1 and CDR2 from the germline V gene are SGHRS and YFSETQ. The variable domain in full, completed from reference TRBV5-1 and TRBJ1-2, reads KAGVTQTPRYLIKTRGQQVTLSCSPISGHRSVSWYQQTPGQGLQFLFEYFSETQRNKGNFPGRFSGRQFSNSRSEMNVSTLELGDSALYLCASSSQGGRSYGYTFGSGTRLTVV.

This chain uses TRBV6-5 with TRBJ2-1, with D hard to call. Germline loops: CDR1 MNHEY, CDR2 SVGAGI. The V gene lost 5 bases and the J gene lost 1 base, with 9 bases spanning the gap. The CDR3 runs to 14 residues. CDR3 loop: CASSTVYSYNEQFF. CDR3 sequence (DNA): TGTGCCAGCAGTACGGTGTATTCCTACAATGAGCAGTTCTTC.